The 12 T cell receptor beta chains below all came from one sample that was sequenced in a study of T cell changes during pregnancy in multiple sclerosis (dated by TCRdb to the late 2010s). Library preparation was by the immunoSEQ multiplex PCR assay. The immuneACCESS repertoire file appears here via TCRdb, limited to in-frame rearrangements. These files lack a portion of the clones; in checked studies, under half of the deficit traces to unresolved V genes, and the cause of the others is not known. The sample table lists about 68,000 clones, 90% of them with a count of one. The ten biggest clones cover around 1.6% of the sample. Source: peripheral blood, taken in the third trimester of pregnancy. Receptors were obtained from a female donor with multiple sclerosis, enrolled in a pregnancy study.

The chain combines TRBV19 with TRBJ2-1; 7 bases line up with TRBD2. Germline V gene data show CDR1 as LNHDA and CDR2 as SQIVND (reference sequence). The CDR3 is 14 amino acids. Trimming took 4 bases from V and 3 from J; bases not matched to a gene: 3. CDR3 nucleotide sequence: TGTGCCAGTAGTACTAGCGGCCTCTACAATGAGCAGTTCTTC. This codes for CASSTSGLYNEQFF. The variable domain in full, with the rest retrieved from reference TRBV19 and TRBJ2-1, is DGGITQSPKYLFRKEGQNVTLSCEQNLNHDAMYWYRQDPGQGLRLIYYSQIVNDFQKGDIAEGYSVSREKKESFPLTVTSAQKNPTAFYLCASSTSGLYNEQFFGPGTRLTVL.

The V gene is TRBV15, the J gene TRBJ1-5; D unresolved. This CDR3 has 16 residues. CDR1 is LNHNV, CDR2 YYDKDF, per germline (reference sequence). Trimming stripped 2 bases from V and 6 bases from J, with 17 bases between. The CDR3 loop is CATSRILGSRGQPQHF. The DNA of the CDR3 is TGTGCCACCAGCAGAATACTAGGGAGCCGTGGTCAGCCCCAGCATTTT.

This sequence joins TRBV10-3 and TRBJ2-2; D gene unclear. Germline V gene data show CDR1 as ENHRY and CDR2 as SYGVKD. V was shortened by 4 bases and J by 0 bases, with 9 bases between the two germline ends. This CDR3 comprises 15 residues. The CDR3 spells CAISGGTPNTGELFF. DNA of the CDR3: TGTGCCATCAGTGGAGGAACTCCGAACACCGGGGAGCTGTTTTTT.

This chain links TRBV2 with TRBJ1-2; a weak D match, TRBD1 (6 bases). Germline CDR1 reads SNHLY; CDR2 reads FYNNEI. This CDR3 region has 15 residues. V lost 7 bases, J lost 2 bases, and 17 bases lay in between. DNA of the CDR3: TGTGCCAGCAAGGTACAATCGACAGGAAACTATGGCTACACCTTC. It codes for CASKVQSTGNYGYTF.

V is TRBV7-9 and J is TRBJ1-1, with a tentative D call TRBD1 (5 bases). Deletions cut 6 bases from V and 3 bases from J, with 11 bases between. Germline V gene lookup returns CDR1 SEHNR and CDR2 FQNEAQ (reference sequence). The length of the CDR3 is 13 residues. The CDR3 bases are TGTGCCAGCAGGGCGGGGGGGGACACTGAAGCTTTCTTT. Protein sequence: CASRAGGDTEAFF.

The rearrangement joins TRBV11-3 to TRBJ2-1, with 8 bases matching TRBD2. V lost 1 base, J lost 2 bases, and 4 bases stayed unmatched. Looked up from germline, CDR1 is SGHNT and CDR2 is YENEEA. The CDR3 extends over 16 amino acids. CDR3 in amino acids: CASSLVGGGTYNEQFF. DNA of the CDR3: TGTGCCAGCAGCTTAGTGGGCGGGGGGACCTACAATGAGCAGTTCTTC.

The chain has TRBV18 and TRBJ2-7, with 7 bases fitting TRBD1. The CDR3 loop spans 16 amino acids. Germline CDR1 and CDR2: KGHSH and LQKENI. Trimming took 0 bases from V and 3 from J; bases not matched to a gene: 8. This CDR3 reads CASSPPPGTAYYEQYF. CDR3 bases: TGTGCCAGCTCACCACCGCCAGGGACAGCCTACTACGAGCAGTACTTC.

This clone was detected once. The chain is built from TRBV11-2 and TRBJ1-2; 7 bases agree with TRBD1. Unmatched junction bases numbered 11, after V lost 1 base and J lost 0 bases. The germline gives CDR1 SGHAT, CDR2 FQNNGV. This CDR3 contains 18 residues. This CDR3 reads CASSLGYQTGPTNYGYTF. For the CDR3, the DNA is TGTGCCAGCAGCTTAGGATACCAGACAGGGCCCACTAACTATGGCTACACCTTC.

A single count supports this clone. The rearrangement links TRBV6-6 to TRBJ2-5; 11 bases agree with TRBD2. V shed 10 bases, J shed 1 base, and the junction held 5 bases outside the gene matches. In germline, CDR1 is MNHNY, CDR2 SVGAGI (reference sequence). The CDR3 extends over 14 amino acids. CDR3 DNA: TGTGCCACCCGACTAGCGGGGTCCCAAGAGACCCAGTACTTC. Its translation: CATRLAGSQETQYF.

This chain joins TRBV6-1 and TRBJ2-7; D possibly corresponds to TRBD1 (6 bases). The germline gives CDR1 MNHNS, CDR2 SASEGT. The CDR3 is 16 residues long. V lost 2 bases to trimming and J lost 3 bases, with 17 bases between them. The CDR3 is CASSESLGDNHYEQYF. CDR3 sequence (DNA): TGTGCCAGCAGTGAAAGTCTAGGGGACAACCACTACGAGCAGTACTTC.

This sequence joins TRBV29-1 and TRBJ1-1; D may be TRBD1 (6 bases). V gave up 5 bases and J gave up 5 bases, with 15 bases separating them. The CDR3 runs to 13 residues. The V gene's germline CDR1 is SQVTM and CDR2 ANQGSEA. Written as DNA, the CDR3 is TGCAGCGTTACATCACAGGGTCGGACTGAAGCTTTCTTT. This sequence encodes CSVTSQGRTEAFF. Supplemented by reference TRBV29-1 and TRBJ1-1, the full variable domain reads SAVISQKPSRDICQRGTSLTIQCQVDSQVTMMFWYRQQPGQSLTLIATANQGSEATYESGFVIDKFPISRPNLTFSTLTVSNMSPEDSSIYLCSVTSQGRTEAFFGQGTRLTVV.

This clone was counted once. This chain uses TRBV5-4 with TRBJ2-1, with 8 bases identical to TRBD1. The CDR3 has 14 amino acids. From germline, CDR1 is SGHNT and CDR2 YYREEE (reference sequence). Unmatched junction bases numbered 8, after V lost 4 bases and J lost 8 bases. CDR3 protein: CASSPWQGADEQFF. As DNA, the CDR3 is TGTGCCAGCAGCCCCTGGCAGGGGGCCGATGAGCAGTTCTTC.